Listed below are T cell receptor beta chains from one sample, sequenced in a study of control samples from healthy donors and cancer patients. Sequencing was performed with immunoSEQ multiplex PCR; in TCRdb, only in-frame clones are kept and a portion is missing. The table records around 48,000 clones, about 93% of them present only once. The sequencing input was PBMCs. Every receptor here comes from a woman between 45 and 60 years old with head and neck cancer. The CDR3 runs from the conserved cysteine through the conserved F or W. The order of the fields is V gene, CDR3 protein.

v_gene: TRBV11-2
CDR3aa: CASSLAPNNEQFF

v_gene: TRBV3-1/TRBV3-2
CDR3aa: CASSQEAGRGYTF

v_gene: TRBV29-1
CDR3aa: CSVAEMQETQYF

v_gene: TRBV27
CDR3aa: CASSIMGGRTEAFF

v_gene: TRBV4-1
CDR3aa: CASSQVQGVSGYTF

v_gene: TRBV11-2
CDR3aa: CASRTGPDTQYF

v_gene: TRBV18
CDR3aa: CASSLASGSYEQYF

v_gene: TRBV7-9
CDR3aa: CASSLDRGTETQYF

v_gene: TRBV13
CDR3aa: CASSSPWGQGSTEAFF

v_gene: TRBV10-3
CDR3aa: CAISESPAYNEQFF

v_gene: TRBV27
CDR3aa: CASSHGQVRYEQYF

v_gene: TRBV6-5
CDR3aa: CASSRNTQGFYEQYF

v_gene: TRBV6-5
CDR3aa: CASRPGTSSYEQYF

v_gene: TRBV7-7
CDR3aa: CASSLKGPATQYF

v_gene: TRBV12-3/TRBV12-4
CDR3aa: CASSLLLITEAFF

v_gene: TRBV13
CDR3aa: CASSRGLAGSSYNEQFF

v_gene: TRBV18
CDR3aa: CASSPDGSGNTIYF

v_gene: TRBV9
CDR3aa: CASSTTLESDTQYF

v_gene: TRBV28
CDR3aa: CASSSTGGATEAFF

v_gene: TRBV3-1/TRBV3-2
CDR3aa: CASSQDGRAMREQYF

v_gene: TRBV29-1
CDR3aa: CSVGVAGANVLTF

v_gene: TRBV5-6
CDR3aa: CASSLPLAGGSYEQYF

v_gene: TRBV7-9
CDR3aa: CASSSQGAWGLKDTEAFF

v_gene: TRBV7-6
CDR3aa: CASSLRVSSYNEQFF

v_gene: TRBV15
CDR3aa: CATSSSDSYEQYF

v_gene: TRBV10-1
CDR3aa: CASSEGPYTEAFF

v_gene: TRBV7-2
CDR3aa: CASSRQGAGEQYF

v_gene: TRBV5-4
CDR3aa: CASSRFEEGNEKLFF

v_gene: TRBV15
CDR3aa: CATSRRRNEKLFF

v_gene: TRBV11-3
CDR3aa: CASSLRRQGALGEAFF

v_gene: TRBV6-5
CDR3aa: CASSNRGSGNTIYF

v_gene: TRBV20-1
CDR3aa: CSASQGGNAEAFF

v_gene: TRBV6-5
CDR3aa: CASSYEGGNEQFF

v_gene: TRBV27
CDR3aa: CASSLAAEGDIQYF

v_gene: TRBV18
CDR3aa: CASSPGTDPPRGYTF

v_gene: TRBV5-4
CDR3aa: CASSSGGGFTDTQYF

v_gene: TRBV30
CDR3aa: CAWTGGRGQPQHF

v_gene: TRBV9
CDR3aa: CASSVDSDAQEAFF

v_gene: TRBV6-2/TRBV6-3
CDR3aa: CASSYSAASTYEQYF

v_gene: TRBV21-1
CDR3aa: CASSFRVARAGNTIYF